Below are 27 T cell receptor beta chains sequenced from a single sample in a study of T cell repertoires in cytomegalovirus infection. These receptors lack a known antigen. In TCRdb, the reads were re-called with MiXCR into one record per CDR3 protein. The sample gives roughly 500,000 distinct CDR3 sequences, 33% of which show up once; roughly 15% is in the top ten. The source was cultured PBMCs, collected from culture after CMV antigen stimulation. These receptors came from a human donor in good health (CMV status not recorded). Some clones in this sample may be carry-over from other donors' samples.

This clonotype was picked up a small number of times. This chain joins TRBV4-1 and TRBJ2-1; perhaps TRBD1 as D (6 bases). With 0 bases removed from V and 4 bases from J, the gap between germline ends came to 10 bases. This CDR3 is built from 15 residues. Germline CDR1 MGHRA, CDR2 YSYEKL. CDR3 DNA: TGCGCCAGCAGCCAAGAATACAGGGAATACAATGAGCAGTTCTTC. Its protein is CASSQEYREYNEQFF.

The gene calls are TRBV4-1 and TRBJ1-2; D might be TRBD1 (5 bases). This CDR3 has 17 residues. Trimming removed 0 bases at V and 4 bases at J, with 18 bases between. The germline gives CDR1 MGHRA, CDR2 YSYEKL. DNA for the CDR3: TGCGCCAGCAGCCAAGAGTATCAGGTCCAGGGCCGCTATGGCTACACCTTC. Residues: CASSQEYQVQGRYGYTF.

This clonotype was picked up a small number of times. The rearrangement uses TRBV4-3 and TRBJ2-7; no clear D gene. CDR1 is LGHNA and CDR2 is YSLEER in the germline V gene. Trimming left V 4 bases short and J 1 base short, with 14 bases between. This CDR3 is built from 15 residues. CDR3 sequence: CASSRGSGVSYEQYF. The CDR3 nucleotides are TGCGCCAGCAGCCGTGGTAGTGGGGTGTCCTACGAGCAGTACTTC.

The V gene is TRBV29-1, the J gene TRBJ2-5; D is uncertain. V was pared by 3 bases and J by 2 bases, with 10 bases between. Looked up from germline, CDR1 is SQVTM and CDR2 is ANQGSEA. The CDR3 contains 13 residues. The CDR3: CSVDAPEQETQYF. CDR3 DNA sequence: TGCAGCGTTGACGCCCCGGAGCAAGAGACCCAGTACTTC.

V and J are TRBV14 and TRBJ1-3; D uncertain. The V and J ends lost 0 bases and 5 bases respectively, with 8 bases between them. This CDR3 is 14 amino acids long. Germline V gene lookup returns CDR1 SGHDN and CDR2 FVKESK. The chain's CDR3 is CASSQDGWRNTIYF. The CDR3 nucleotides read TGTGCCAGCAGCCAAGACGGGTGGCGAAACACCATATATTTT. Based on the CDR3 plus reference TRBV14 and TRBJ1-3, the full variable domain is EAGVTQFPSHSVIEKGQTVTLRCDPISGHDNLYWYRRVMGKEIKFLLHFVKESKQDESGMPNNRFLAERTGGTYSTLKVQPAELEDSGVYFCASSQDGWRNTIYFGEGSWLTVV.

The V and J genes are TRBV24-1 and TRBJ2-1, with D tentatively TRBD1 or TRBD2 (6 bases each). Germline CDR1 is KGHDR and CDR2 is SFDVKD. V gave up 3 bases and J gave up 0 bases, with 20 bases separating them. The CDR3 extends over 19 amino acids. The DNA for the CDR3 is TGTGCCACCAGTGATCCTCGCGGGGTGGGGGGCAGCTCCTACAATGAGCAGTTCTTC. It translates to CATSDPRGVGGSSYNEQFF.

The table lists this clonotype with a few counts. The chain employs TRBV6-2 or TRBV6-3 and TRBJ2-1, with 7 bases that match TRBD2. This CDR3 comprises 17 residues. Germline CDR1 is MNHEY and CDR2 is SVGEGT. V trimming: 2 bases; J trimming: 0 bases; junction bases outside the gene matches: 7. The CDR3 DNA sequence: TGTGCCAGCAGTTACGGCGGGAGTAAACTCTCCTACAATGAGCAGTTCTTC. Protein: CASSYGGSKLSYNEQFF.

The J gene is TRBJ1-1, the V gene TRBV12-5; weak D call: TRBD1 (5 bases). The CDR3 consists of 16 residues. Germline CDR1 LGHNT, CDR2 FRNRAP. V was cut by 2 bases and J by 0 bases, with 13 bases left in between. CDR3 sequence reads: CASGLTPGRMNTEAFF. As DNA, the CDR3 is TGTGCTAGTGGTTTGACCCCGGGACGGATGAACACTGAAGCTTTCTTT.

The table lists this clonotype with a count of one. The chain uses TRBV11-2 and TRBJ1-4; a possible D gene is TRBD1 (6 bases). The germline V gene encodes CDR1 SGHAT and CDR2 FQNNGV. Trimming took off 6 bases at V and 10 bases at J, with 18 bases between the two ends. The CDR3 sequence is 14 residues long. This chain's CDR3 is CASSSLQGIGKLFF. Here the CDR3 DNA reads TGTGCCAGCAGTTCTCTCCAGGGGATTGGAAAACTGTTTTTT.

The chain has TRBV10-3 and TRBJ2-3, with TRBD2 matching over 9 bases. This CDR3 is 16 amino acids long. The junction had 16 bases not matched to a gene; V was cut back by 11 bases and J by 4 bases. Germline V gene lookup returns CDR1 ENHRY and CDR2 SYGVKD. CDR3 loop: CASGGVAGGRPDTQYF. CDR3 nucleotide sequence: TGTGCCTCCGGGGGAGTGGCGGGAGGGCGCCCAGATACGCAGTATTTT.

Many counts were recorded for this clonotype. The chain joins TRBV7-8 to TRBJ1-1; D not certain. This CDR3 has 17 residues. V was clipped by 1 base and J by 5 bases, with 20 bases between them. CDR1 and CDR2 (germline): SGHVS, FQNEAQ. CDR3 sequence: CASSLGTSGPRLTEAFF. In DNA, the CDR3 is TGTGCCAGCAGCTTAGGAACCTCCGGACCTAGGTTGACTGAAGCTTTCTTT. The variable domain in full, with the rest retrieved from reference TRBV7-8 and TRBJ1-1, is GAGVSQSPRYKVAKRGQDVALRCDPISGHVSLFWYQQALGQGPEFLTYFQNEAQLDKSGLPSDRFFAERPEGSVSTLKIQRTQQEDSAVYLCASSLGTSGPRLTEAFFGQGTRLTVV.

A few counts support this clonotype. The genes are TRBV4-3 and TRBJ2-5, with 9 nucleotides matching TRBD2. Germline V gives CDR1 LGHNA, CDR2 YSLEER. The length of the CDR3 is 18 residues. V shed 3 bases, J shed 3 bases, and the junction held 14 bases outside the gene matches. The CDR3 sequence: CASSHALGPGLAEETQYF. CDR3 DNA: TGCGCCAGCAGCCACGCCCTGGGTCCGGGACTAGCTGAAGAGACCCAGTACTTC.

The chain is built from TRBV4-1 and TRBJ2-7, with 9 bases lining up with TRBD2. This CDR3 has 17 residues. V shed 1 base, J shed 2 bases, and the junction held 9 bases outside the gene matches. Germline V gene lookup returns CDR1 MGHRA and CDR2 YSYEKL. The CDR3 DNA reads as TGCGCCAGCAGCCAAGCCCGAACTAGCGGGCAGACCTACGAGCAGTACTTC. Its translation is CASSQARTSGQTYEQYF.

The chain recombines TRBV5-4 with TRBJ2-1; TRBD2 agrees at 11 bases. This CDR3 region has 18 residues. The germline V gene has CDR1 SGHNT and CDR2 YYREEE (reference sequence). J was trimmed by 0 bases and V by 0 bases; bases with no gene match: 5. The CDR3 is CASSLDLAGGSSYNEQFF. CDR3 sequence (DNA): TGTGCCAGCAGCTTGGATCTAGCGGGGGGTTCCTCCTACAATGAGCAGTTCTTC.

This clonotype was counted only a few times. This sequence joins TRBV25-1 and TRBJ2-3; 7 nucleotides agree with TRBD2. V lost 3 bases and J lost 5; bases outside the gene matches: 2. Looked up from germline, CDR1 is MGHDK and CDR2 is SYGVNS. The CDR3 covers 13 residues. In DNA, the CDR3 is TGTGCCAGCAGTGACTGGGGGGGAGATACGCAGTATTTT. This translates into CASSDWGGDTQYF.

This sequence joins TRBV11-2 and TRBJ2-1; D perhaps matches TRBD2 (5 bases). CDR1 SGHAT and CDR2 FQNNGV come from the germline V gene. The V end lost 5 bases, the J end lost 6 bases, and 17 bases lay between the germline ends. The CDR3 loop spans 15 amino acids. The CDR3 nucleotides read TGTGCCAGCAGCCTGGACTCCCCTACGTTCAATGAGCAGTTCTTC. This codes for CASSLDSPTFNEQFF.

CDR3 coding DNA: TGCAGTGCTAGAGTACAAGGGAAAGCAACTAATGAAAAACTGTTTTTT. As protein: CSARVQGKATNEKLFF. V is TRBV20-1 and J is TRBJ1-4, with no clear D. With 1 base removed from V and 0 bases from J, the gap between germline ends came to 12 bases. The CDR3 runs to 16 residues. Germline CDR1 reads DFQATT; CDR2 reads SNEGSKA (reference sequence).

The chain combines TRBV28 with TRBJ1-3, with D perhaps TRBD1 (6 bases). In germline, CDR1 is MDHEN, CDR2 SYDVKM. V was clipped by 5 bases and J by 1 base, with 18 bases between them. CDR3 size: 17 residues. The CDR3 DNA follows: TGTGCCAGCAGTCCGCCAACAGGGCATCTTTCTGGAAACACCATATATTTT. Encoded protein: CASSPPTGHLSGNTIYF.

This clonotype was observed a handful of times. The chain has TRBV7-2 and TRBJ2-2; unclear D gene. The CDR3 extends over 14 amino acids. Looked up from germline, CDR1 is SGHTA and CDR2 is FQGNSA. The V gene lost 7 bases and the J gene lost 4 bases, with 13 bases spanning the gap. CDR3 region: CASTLLGFTGELFF. The DNA for the CDR3 is TGTGCCAGCACCCTTTTAGGTTTCACCGGGGAGCTGTTTTTT.

The sample holds a few counts of this clonotype. The gene calls are TRBV28 and TRBJ2-5, with 9 bases that match TRBD2. V lost 6 bases, J lost 2 bases, and 7 bases stayed unmatched. In germline, CDR1 is MDHEN, CDR2 SYDVKM. The CDR3 length is 15 residues. CDR3 amino acids: CASRNSGRIQETQYF. The DNA for the CDR3 is TGTGCCAGCAGAAATAGCGGGAGAATACAAGAGACCCAGTACTTC.

This clonotype occurred many times. This chain uses TRBV7-2 with TRBJ2-7, with D tentatively TRBD2 (5 bases). Germline CDR1 reads SGHTA; CDR2 reads FQGNSA. The CDR3 is 14 amino acids. Trimming left V 3 bases short and J 0 bases short, with 9 bases between. CDR3 protein: CASSLRESSYEQYF. The CDR3 region has the DNA TGTGCCAGCAGCTTGAGGGAGAGCTCCTACGAGCAGTACTTC.

V usage is TRBV24-1 and J usage is TRBJ2-3, with D uncertain. Trimming shortened V by 1 base and J by 1 base, and 8 bases separated the two germline ends. The CDR3 runs 15 residues. Germline CDR1 reads KGHDR; CDR2 reads SFDVKD. In DNA form, the CDR3 reads TGTGCCACCAGTGATTTCATTAGGGGCACAGATACGCAGTATTTT. This sequence encodes CATSDFIRGTDTQYF.

Only a few counts were recorded for this clonotype. This chain joins TRBV12-3 or TRBV12-4 and TRBJ2-7; maybe TRBD2 (7 bases). The CDR3 is made up of 13 amino acids. With 6 bases removed from V and 3 bases from J, the gap between germline ends came to 12 bases. DNA for the CDR3: TGTGCCAGCAGCTTGGGGGGGCACTACGAGCAGTACTTC. This sequence encodes CASSLGGHYEQYF.

CDR3 loop: CASSPLGIYGYTF. DNA for the CDR3: TGTGCCAGCAGCCCCTTGGGGATATATGGCTACACCTTC. This chain connects TRBV7-2 to TRBJ1-2; D call uncertain. V was shortened by 5 bases and J by 5 bases, with 12 bases between the two germline ends. There are 13 residues in the CDR3. The V gene's germline CDR1 is SGHTA and CDR2 FQGNSA.

This clonotype was picked up a small number of times. This chain connects TRBV6-5 to TRBJ2-1; 11 nucleotides align to TRBD2. The germline gives CDR1 MNHEY, CDR2 SVGAGI. This CDR3 is 16 amino acids long. Unmatched junction bases numbered 12, after V lost 5 bases and J lost 9 bases. CDR3 residues: CASSRYSGRARSEQFF. The CDR3 DNA reads TGTGCCAGCAGTCGCTATAGCGGGAGGGCCAGAAGTGAGCAGTTCTTC.

The CDR3 DNA is TGTGCCAGCAGTTTAAAGGGCGGGAGGGGAACCGGGGAGCTGTTTTTT. This gives the protein CASSLKGGRGTGELFF. V usage is TRBV27 and J usage is TRBJ2-2, with TRBD2 matching 9 bases. V dropped 2 bases and J dropped 5; count of bases not matched to a gene: 6. CDR3 size: 16 residues. CDR1 and CDR2 (germline): MNHEY, SMNVEV (reference sequence).

This clonotype has ten or more counts. The chain carries TRBV7-6 and TRBJ2-1; D is possibly TRBD1 or TRBD2 (5 bases each). Trimming left V 8 bases short and J 4 bases short, with 15 bases between. The V gene's germline CDR1 is SGHVS and CDR2 FNYEAQ. This CDR3 is built from 14 residues. DNA of the CDR3: TGTGCCAGCGCCAAGGGGTGGGGGTACAATGAGCAGTTCTTC. It translates to CASAKGWGYNEQFF.